This TCR beta chain was profiled in a study of T cells after somatic rescue of genetic block. Profiled with immunoSEQ multiplex PCR; TCRdb holds only in-frame clones, not every one. The sample holds some 90,000 clones, about 87% seen once. Trimming pared 1 base from V and 6 bases from J, leaving 18 bases between. Per germline, CDR1 SGHTA and CDR2 FQGNSA. The CDR3 covers 16 residues. The chain joins TRBV7-2 to TRBJ2-5; D is tentatively TRBD1 or TRBD2 (5 bases each). Input material: peripheral blood mononuclear cells (PBMCs). The TCR comes from a young woman. CDR3 in DNA: TGTGCCAGCAGCTTAGACCTGGGACCCCTTGCGCAGACCCAGTACTTC. This codes for CASSLDLGPLAQTQYF.